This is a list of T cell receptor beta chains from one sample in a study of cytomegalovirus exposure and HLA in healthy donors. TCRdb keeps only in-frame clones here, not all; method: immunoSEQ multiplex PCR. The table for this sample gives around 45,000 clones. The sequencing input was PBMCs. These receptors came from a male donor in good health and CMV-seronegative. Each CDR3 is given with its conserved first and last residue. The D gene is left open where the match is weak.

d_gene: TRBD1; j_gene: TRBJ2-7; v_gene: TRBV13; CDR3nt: TGTGCCAGCAGGCTACAGGGGTATGTGTACGAGCAGTACTTC; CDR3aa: CASRLQGYVYEQYF
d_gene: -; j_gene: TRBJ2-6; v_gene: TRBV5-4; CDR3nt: TGTGCCAGCAGCCTTCAGAACTCTGGGGCCAACGTCCTGACTTTC; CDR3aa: CASSLQNSGANVLTF
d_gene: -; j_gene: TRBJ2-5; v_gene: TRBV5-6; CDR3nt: TGTGCCAGCAGCTTTCCCAGCCAAGGGGTGGAGACCCAGTACTTC; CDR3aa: CASSFPSQGVETQYF
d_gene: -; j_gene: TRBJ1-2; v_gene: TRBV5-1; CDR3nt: TGCGCCAGCAGCTTGGAGCGGGACGGGAACTATGGCTACACCTTC; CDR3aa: CASSLERDGNYGYTF
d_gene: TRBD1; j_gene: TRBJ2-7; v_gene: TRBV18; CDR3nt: TGTGCCAGCTCACCACGGTCCGGACAGGAAGCCTACGAGCAGTACTTC; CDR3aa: CASSPRSGQEAYEQYF
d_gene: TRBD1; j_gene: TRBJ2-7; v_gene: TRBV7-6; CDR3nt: TGTGCCAGCAGCACGATTTCGGGACAGGGAGTGTACGAGCAGTACTTC; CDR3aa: CASSTISGQGVYEQYF
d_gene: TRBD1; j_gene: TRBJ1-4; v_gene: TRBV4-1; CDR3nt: TGCGCCAGCAGCCAACGGGTAGGGACAGTTGCCGAAAAACTGTTTTTT; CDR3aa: CASSQRVGTVAEKLFF
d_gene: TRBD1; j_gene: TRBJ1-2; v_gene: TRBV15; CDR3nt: TGTGCCACCAGCAGAACAGACAGGGGATATGGCTACACCTTC; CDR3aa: CATSRTDRGYGYTF
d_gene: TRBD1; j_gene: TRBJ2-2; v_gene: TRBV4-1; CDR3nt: TGCGCCAGCAGCCACCGGGACAGGGGGACCGGGGAGCTGTTTTTT; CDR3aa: CASSHRDRGTGELFF
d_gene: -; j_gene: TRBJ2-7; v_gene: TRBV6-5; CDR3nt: TGTGCCAGCACCCCGGCAAGGGGGTTCTACGAGCAGTACTTC; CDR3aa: CASTPARGFYEQYF
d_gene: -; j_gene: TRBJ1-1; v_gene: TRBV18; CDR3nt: TGTGCCAGCTCACCCCAGAACACTGAAGCTTTCTTT; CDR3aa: CASSPQNTEAFF
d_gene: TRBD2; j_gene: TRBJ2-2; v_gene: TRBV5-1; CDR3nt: TGCGCCAGCAGCTACCCGACTAGCGGACCGAACACCGGGGAGCTGTTTTTT; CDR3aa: CASSYPTSGPNTGELFF
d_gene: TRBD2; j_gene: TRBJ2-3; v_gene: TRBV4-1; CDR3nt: TGCGCCAGCAGCCAAGCCTTCTTGGGACTAGCGGGGGGCACAGATACGCAGTATTTT; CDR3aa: CASSQAFLGLAGGTDTQYF
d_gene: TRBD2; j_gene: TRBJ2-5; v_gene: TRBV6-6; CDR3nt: TGTGCCAGCACCACGCCTAGCGGGGGTGGCGAGACCCAGTACTTC; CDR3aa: CASTTPSGGGETQYF
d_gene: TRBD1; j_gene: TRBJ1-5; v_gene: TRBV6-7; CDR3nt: TGTGCCAGCAGTGTAGGACAGGGAGGGACAAGGCGTCACAATCAGCCCCAGCATTTT; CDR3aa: CASSVGQGGTRRHNQPQHF
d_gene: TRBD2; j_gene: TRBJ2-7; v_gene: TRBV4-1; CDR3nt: TGCGCCAGCAGCCAAGTCTCCAGCGGGGAACTCGAGCAGTACTTC; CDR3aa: CASSQVSSGELEQYF
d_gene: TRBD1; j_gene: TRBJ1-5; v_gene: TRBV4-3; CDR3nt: TGCGCCAGCAGCCAAGATACGGCAGGGGGACATCAGCCCCAGCATTTT; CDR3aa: CASSQDTAGGHQPQHF
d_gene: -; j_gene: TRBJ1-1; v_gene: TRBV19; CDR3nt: TGTGCCAGTAGTCACGGAGGAACTGAAGCTTTCTTT; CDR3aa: CASSHGGTEAFF
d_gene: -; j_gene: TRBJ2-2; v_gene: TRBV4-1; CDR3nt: TGCGCCAGCAGCCTTCGACCAGGGGAGGGAACCGGGGAGCTGTTTTTT; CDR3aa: CASSLRPGEGTGELFF
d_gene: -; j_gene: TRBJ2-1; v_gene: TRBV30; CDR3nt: TGTGCCTGGAGCCAACCGCAGGATTACAATGAGCAGTTCTTC; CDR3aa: CAWSQPQDYNEQFF
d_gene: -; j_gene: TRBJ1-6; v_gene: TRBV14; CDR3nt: TGTGCCAGCAGCCAAGATAGGGGATACTATAATTCACCCCTCCACTTT; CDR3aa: CASSQDRGYYNSPLHF
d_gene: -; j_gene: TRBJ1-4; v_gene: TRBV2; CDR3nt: TGTGCCAGCAGGGCGACAGTAACTAATGAAAAACTGTTTTTT; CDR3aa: CASRATVTNEKLFF
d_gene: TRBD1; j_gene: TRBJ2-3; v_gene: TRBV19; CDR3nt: TGTGCCAGTAGCCCTACCGGGACAGGGGTCGGTACGCAGTATTTT; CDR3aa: CASSPTGTGVGTQYF
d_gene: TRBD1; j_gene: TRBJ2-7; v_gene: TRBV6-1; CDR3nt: TGTGCCAGCACCGGGACAGGGGGCCTCAACGAGCAGTACTTC; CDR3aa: CASTGTGGLNEQYF
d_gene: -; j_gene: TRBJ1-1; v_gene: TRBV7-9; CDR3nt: TGTGCCAGCAGCCCGGGGAACAGCATGAACACTGAAGCTTTCTTT; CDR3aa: CASSPGNSMNTEAFF
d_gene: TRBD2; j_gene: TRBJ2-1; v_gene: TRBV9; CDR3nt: TGTGCCAGCAGCGCAACCGTGACTAGCGGTGTGTACAATGAGCAGTTCTTC; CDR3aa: CASSATVTSGVYNEQFF
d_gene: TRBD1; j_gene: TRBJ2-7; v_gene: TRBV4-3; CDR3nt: TGCGCCAGCAGCCAAGGGTTTTCCAGGGGGAACTACGAGCAGTACTTC; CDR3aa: CASSQGFSRGNYEQYF
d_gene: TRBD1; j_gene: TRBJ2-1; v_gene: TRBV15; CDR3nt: TGTGCCACCAGCAGCCCGGGGACAGGGGTATCGGAGCAGTTCTTC; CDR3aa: CATSSPGTGVSEQFF
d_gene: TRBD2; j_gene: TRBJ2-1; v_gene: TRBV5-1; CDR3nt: TGCGCCAGCAGCTTACCTAGCGGGGGGGCCGACAATGAGCAGTTCTTC; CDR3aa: CASSLPSGGADNEQFF
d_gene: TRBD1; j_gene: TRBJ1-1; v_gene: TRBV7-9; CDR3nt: TGTGCCAGCAGTAAAGACAGGGTGTTGAACACTGAAGCTTTCTTT; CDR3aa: CASSKDRVLNTEAFF
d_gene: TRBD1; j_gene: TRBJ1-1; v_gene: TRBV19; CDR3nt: TGTGCCAGTTCAACGGGACAGGTCAGCACTGAAGCTTTCTTT; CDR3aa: CASSTGQVSTEAFF
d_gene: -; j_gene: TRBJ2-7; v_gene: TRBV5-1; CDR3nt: TGCGCCAGCAGCGGCTCGGGATTCTCCTACGAGCAGTACTTC; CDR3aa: CASSGSGFSYEQYF
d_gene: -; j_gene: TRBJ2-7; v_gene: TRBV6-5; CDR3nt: TGTGCCAGCACCGACAATTTGGGGGGCGAGCAGTACTTC; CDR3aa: CASTDNLGGEQYF
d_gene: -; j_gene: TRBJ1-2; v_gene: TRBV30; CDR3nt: TGTGCCTGGAGTCAGGTCTACGGCTACACCTTC; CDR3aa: CAWSQVYGYTF
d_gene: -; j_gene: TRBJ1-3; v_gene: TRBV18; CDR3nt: TGTGCCAGCTCACGACCATCAGGGACTGGAAACACCATATATTTT; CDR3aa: CASSRPSGTGNTIYF
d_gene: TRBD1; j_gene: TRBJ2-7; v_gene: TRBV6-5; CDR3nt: TGTGCCAGCAGAGGAGACAGGGAGACCTACGAGCAGTACTTC; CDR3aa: CASRGDRETYEQYF
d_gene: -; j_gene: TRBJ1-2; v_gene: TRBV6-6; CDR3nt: TGTGCCAGCAATGGGGGACTTTCAGGCTATGGCTACACCTTC; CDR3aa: CASNGGLSGYGYTF
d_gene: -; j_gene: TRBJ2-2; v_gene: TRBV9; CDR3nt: TGTGCCAGCAGCTTGGCGGGGTCCACCGGGGAGCTGTTTTTT; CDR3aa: CASSLAGSTGELFF
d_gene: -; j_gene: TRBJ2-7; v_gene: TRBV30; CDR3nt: TGTGCCTGGGTCCCCCCCGAGTCTCCTTCTCGCGAGCAGTACTTC; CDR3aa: CAWVPPESPSREQYF
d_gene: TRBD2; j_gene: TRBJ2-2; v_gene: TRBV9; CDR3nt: TGTGCCAGCAGCCTACGGGGGGTCGGAAGGACCGGGGAGCTGTTTTTT; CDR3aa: CASSLRGVGRTGELFF
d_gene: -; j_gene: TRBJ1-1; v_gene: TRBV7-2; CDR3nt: TGTGCCAGCAGCTTATGGCAGGGAGCTTTCTTT; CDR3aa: CASSLWQGAFF
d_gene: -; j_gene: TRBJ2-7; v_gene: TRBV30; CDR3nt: TGTGCCTGGTCCGGGACACTTTCCTACGAGCAGTACTTC; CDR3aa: CAWSGTLSYEQYF
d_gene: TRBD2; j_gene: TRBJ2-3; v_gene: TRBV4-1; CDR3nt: TGCGCCAGCAGCCAACAAGAGACGGGGGGGCCGACAGATACGCAGTATTTT; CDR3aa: CASSQQETGGPTDTQYF
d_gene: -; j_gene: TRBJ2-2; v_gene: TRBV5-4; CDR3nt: TGTGCCAGCAGCTTCTCAGGGAACACCGGGGAGCTGTTTTTT; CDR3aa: CASSFSGNTGELFF
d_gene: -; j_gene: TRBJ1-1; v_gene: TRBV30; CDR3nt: TGTGCCTGGCTTTCCCGGGTACGCGCTTTCTTT; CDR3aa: CAWLSRVRAFF
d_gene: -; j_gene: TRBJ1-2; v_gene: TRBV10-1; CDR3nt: TGCGCCAGCAGTGAGGCTGCAGGGAACGTGTATGGCTACACCTTC; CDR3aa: CASSEAAGNVYGYTF
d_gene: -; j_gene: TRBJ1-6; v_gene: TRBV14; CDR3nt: TGTGCCAGCAGCCAGTGGGCAGGCGGCGGGTCACCCCTCCACTTT; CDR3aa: CASSQWAGGGSPLHF
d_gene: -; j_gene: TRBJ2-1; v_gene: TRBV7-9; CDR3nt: TGTGCCAGCAGCTCTACTAGTCTGATGTTCTTC; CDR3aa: CASSSTSLMFF
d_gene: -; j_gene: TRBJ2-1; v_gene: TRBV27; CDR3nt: TGTGCCAGCAGGACACCGGGACACTTATACAATGAGCAGTTCTTC; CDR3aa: CASRTPGHLYNEQFF
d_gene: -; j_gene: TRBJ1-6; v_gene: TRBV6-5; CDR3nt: TGTGCCAGCGGGGCGGATTATAATTCACCCCTCCACTTT; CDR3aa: CASGADYNSPLHF
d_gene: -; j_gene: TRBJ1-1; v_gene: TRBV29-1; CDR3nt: TGCAGCGTTGGACAGAACACTGAAGCTTTCTTT; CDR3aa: CSVGQNTEAFF